This TCR beta chain was sequenced in a study of T cell responses to AZD1222 COVID-19 vaccine. General study results and limits: Dominant at 160-218 and 743-854, vaccine-associated CD4 TCRs also spanned spike. Baseline serology detected seropositivity in only 6 or 7 AZD1222 recipients. Repertoires were sampled only after the peak T cell response. Of spike-specific TCRs, nearly half reportedly target regions left unmutated in variants.

Measured with immunoSEQ multiplex PCR; TCRdb has only the in-frame clones, and not every one. This sample has some 130,000 clones, with about 89% found just once. After removal of 3 bases from V and 0 bases from J, the junction contained 4 bases not matched to a gene. The CDR3 runs to 14 residues. Germline values: CDR1 DFQATT, CDR2 SNEGSKA (reference sequence). On this clone itself: What it binds is not known.

Sequencing used peripheral blood, obtained on day 0 of AZD1222 vaccination. The clonotype originates from an adult in good health. This rearrangement joins TRBV20-1 to TRBJ1-2, with TRBD1 identical over 7 bases. The CDR3 nucleotides are TGCAGTGCTAGTCAGGGGGGTTCTAACTATGGCTACACCTTC. Its translation: CSASQGGSNYGYTF.